The next 27 T cell receptor beta chains were all read from a single sample in a study of cytomegalovirus exposure and HLA in healthy donors. The PCR had 60 Vbeta and 13 Jbeta primers. Assay: immunoSEQ multiplex PCR; the TCRdb copy retains only in-frame clones and omits some. The repertoire holds 140,000 or so clones, with roughly 85% as singletons. Input material: PBMCs. These receptor sequences come from a woman aged 25 to 45 in good health and CMV-seronegative.

The chain couples TRBV2 to TRBJ1-1; the D gene is possibly TRBD1 (5 bases). V lost 5 bases and J lost 1, with 8 bases in between. Germline-derived CDR1 and CDR2 are SNHLY and FYNNEI. The CDR3 has 13 amino acids. In DNA form, the CDR3 reads TGTGCCAGCAGTCGCAGGGAGAACACTGAAGCTTTCTTT. Protein sequence: CASSRRENTEAFF.

This clone was found once. The J gene is TRBJ1-2, the V gene TRBV6-1; TRBD1 aligns across 9 bases. The CDR3 sequence is 14 residues long. The germline V gene has CDR1 MNHNS and CDR2 SASEGT. The junction had 7 bases not matched to a gene; V was cut back by 6 bases and J by 5 bases. The CDR3 nucleotides are TGTGCCAGCAGAGCACCGGGACAGGGATATGGCTACACCTTC. Encoded protein: CASRAPGQGYGYTF.

The chain joins TRBV9 to TRBJ1-2; TRBD1 is a possible D gene (6 bases). Germline loops: CDR1 SGDLS, CDR2 YYNGEE. V was pared by 3 bases and J by 3 bases, with 9 bases between. The CDR3 spans 13 residues. CDR3 in amino acids: CASSDGQHYGYTF. CDR3 nucleotides: TGTGCCAGCAGCGACGGACAGCACTATGGCTACACCTTC.

The chain uses TRBV18 and TRBJ1-1; D might be TRBD1 (5 bases). CDR3 size: 15 residues. V gave up 2 bases and J gave up 5 bases, with 15 bases separating them. CDR1 KGHSH and CDR2 LQKENI come from the germline V gene. The CDR3 DNA is TGTGCCAGCTCACCATTTTCAGGGCTCCAAACTGAAGCTTTCTTT. Residues: CASSPFSGLQTEAFF.

The chain couples TRBV27 to TRBJ2-7; 11 bases map to TRBD1. The germline V gene has CDR1 MNHEY and CDR2 SMNVEV (reference sequence). The ends lost 4 bases at V and 6 bases at J; junction bases unmatched: 11. The CDR3 totals 16 residues. The CDR3 coding sequence is TGTGCCAGCAGTTCCCCCAAGGGGACAGGGGGGAGCGAGCAGTACTTC. Translation: CASSSPKGTGGSEQYF.

V usage is TRBV10-3 and J usage is TRBJ2-7; a possible D gene is TRBD2 (6 bases). Germline loops: CDR1 ENHRY, CDR2 SYGVKD. The CDR3 runs to 14 residues. Trimming took 0 bases from V and 7 from J, leaving 13 bases between them. The CDR3 loop is CAISESVLAGEQYF. Written as DNA, the CDR3 is TGTGCCATCAGTGAGTCGGTACTAGCAGGGGAGCAGTACTTC.

The chain employs TRBV15 and TRBJ2-1; weak D call: TRBD1 (6 bases). Trimming pared 3 bases from V and 9 bases from J, leaving 15 bases between. Per germline, CDR1 LNHNV and CDR2 YYDKDF (reference sequence). This CDR3 is 14 amino acids long. The CDR3 region is CATSSPDRGSEQFF. DNA of the CDR3: TGTGCCACCAGCAGCCCAGATAGGGGGTCTGAGCAGTTCTTC.

The chain joins TRBV5-4 to TRBJ2-5; 13 nucleotides align to TRBD2. The CDR3 loop spans 16 amino acids. Germline V gene sequence: CDR1 SGHNT, CDR2 YYREEE (reference sequence). J lost 5 bases, V lost 0 bases, and 4 bases had no gene match. The CDR3 DNA sequence: TGTGCCAGCAGCTTGGGACTAGCGGGGGGCGGGGAGACCCAGTACTTC. Its protein product is CASSLGLAGGGETQYF.

The chain recombines TRBV27 with TRBJ1-1, with D tentatively TRBD1 (5 bases). The CDR3 length is 16 residues. V was cut by 3 bases and J by 4 bases, with 18 bases left in between. Germline-derived CDR1 and CDR2 are MNHEY and SMNVEV (reference sequence). As DNA, the CDR3 is TGTGCCAGCAGTTTCCTGACGGGGGGGGTGGGCACTGAAGCTTTCTTT. Encoded protein: CASSFLTGGVGTEAFF.

This rearrangement joins TRBV9 to TRBJ2-3; TRBD1 is a possible D gene (6 bases). The CDR3 extends over 14 amino acids. Germline V lookup: CDR1 SGDLS, CDR2 YYNGEE. Trimming removed 1 base from V and 4 bases from J, with 10 bases in between. CDR3 sequence reads: CASSVTGIPDTQYF. The CDR3 DNA sequence: TGTGCCAGCAGCGTAACAGGGATCCCAGATACGCAGTATTTT.

The chain uses TRBV4-3 and TRBJ1-4, with 7 bases identical to TRBD1. This CDR3 is 15 amino acids long. Germline-derived CDR1 and CDR2 are LGHNA and YSLEER. Trimming removed 0 bases from V and 8 bases from J; junction bases left unmatched: 6. Here the CDR3 DNA reads TGCGCCAGCAGCCAAGATAGGACAGGCAAGGAAAAACTGTTTTTT. Amino acid sequence: CASSQDRTGKEKLFF.

This chain links TRBV5-1 with TRBJ2-5; TRBD2 agrees at 8 bases. J lost 2 bases, V lost 5 bases, and 5 bases had no gene match. The length of the CDR3 is 14 residues. Looked up from germline, CDR1 is SGHRS and CDR2 is YFSETQ. CDR3 amino acids: CASRSSGVQETQYF. CDR3 coding DNA: TGCGCCAGCAGAAGTAGCGGGGTTCAAGAGACCCAGTACTTC.

The chain uses TRBV30 and TRBJ2-4; tentatively, D is TRBD2 (6 bases). The CDR3 contains 13 residues. The V end lost 4 bases, the J end lost 9 bases, and 16 bases lay between the germline ends. In germline, CDR1 is GTSNPN, CDR2 SVGIG (reference sequence). The CDR3 sequence: CAWNRDSRFIQYF. CDR3 DNA sequence: TGTGCCTGGAACCGGGACTCCCGGTTCATTCAGTACTTC.

This clone came up once. This sequence joins TRBV10-1 and TRBJ2-3; 11 nucleotides agree with TRBD2. The CDR3 has 14 amino acids. The V gene's germline CDR1 is WNHNN and CDR2 SYGVQD (reference sequence). Unmatched junction bases numbered 3, after V lost 3 bases and J lost 7 bases. CDR3 bases: TGCGCCAGCAGTGAAACTAGCGGGAGAAATACGCAGTATTTT. It translates to CASSETSGRNTQYF.

CDR3 sequence: CASSLDKTEAFF. The CDR3 DNA sequence: TGCGCCAGCAGCTTAGACAAAACAGAAGCTTTCTTT. The chain is built from TRBV4-1 and TRBJ1-1; D remains ambiguous. The V gene's germline CDR1 is MGHRA and CDR2 YSYEKL. CDR3 length: 12 amino acids. Trimming took off 5 bases at V and 8 bases at J, with 12 bases between the two ends.

Written as DNA, the CDR3 is TGTGCCATCAGTGAAGGTTCCGGGGGGCCAAAAGATACGCAGTATTTT. Translated, it gives CAISEGSGGPKDTQYF. The chain is built from TRBV10-3 and TRBJ2-3; TRBD2 might be the D (7 bases). V was trimmed by 3 bases and J by 5 bases, leaving 18 bases between them. Germline V lookup: CDR1 ENHRY, CDR2 SYGVKD. The CDR3 runs to 16 residues.

The chain uses TRBV7-8 and TRBJ2-5; possibly TRBD2 for D (6 bases). This CDR3 has 18 amino acids. CDR1 SGHVS and CDR2 FQNEAQ come from the germline V gene. V lost 1 base to trimming and J lost 5 bases, with 23 bases between them. The CDR3 coding sequence is TGTGCCAGCAGCTTAGGACGTAGGAATCAAGGGACTCTCGAGACCCAGTACTTC. This codes for CASSLGRRNQGTLETQYF.

The chain joins TRBV19 to TRBJ1-1, with 8 nucleotides matching TRBD1. This CDR3 contains 14 residues. The junction had 8 bases not matched to a gene; V was cut back by 4 bases and J by 7 bases. The V gene's germline CDR1 is LNHDA and CDR2 SQIVND (reference sequence). CDR3 sequence: CASSTGQGMGEAFF. The DNA of the CDR3 is TGTGCCAGTAGTACCGGACAGGGCATGGGTGAAGCTTTCTTT.

This chain joins TRBV16 and TRBJ1-2; D ambiguous. The CDR3 length is 15 residues. Trimming removed 0 bases at V and 2 bases at J, with 10 bases between. Germline CDR1 reads KGHSY; CDR2 reads FQNENV. This CDR3 is CASSQSINSNYGYTF. CDR3 bases: TGTGCCAGCAGCCAATCGATTAACAGCAACTATGGCTACACCTTC.

The CDR3 DNA follows: TGTGCCACCAGCAGCCTAGCGGGGGGACCGAACGACAATGAGCAGTTCTTC. Its translation is CATSSLAGGPNDNEQFF. V is TRBV15 and J is TRBJ2-1; 11 positions agree with TRBD2. CDR1 LNHNV and CDR2 YYDKDF come from the germline V gene (reference sequence). CDR3 length equals 17 residues. V lost 3 bases to trimming and J lost 5 bases; unmatched junction nucleotides: 9.

This clone was seen just once. The chain employs TRBV7-3 and TRBJ2-1, with TRBD1 identical over 8 bases. The trim removed 3 bases at V and 2 bases at J, leaving 9 bases unmatched. This CDR3 spans 17 amino acids. Per the germline V gene, CDR1 is SGHTA and CDR2 is FQGTGA. The CDR3 DNA follows: TGTGCCAGCAGCTTCCGGGGACAGGCCGTCCCCTACAATGAGCAGTTCTTC. It encodes CASSFRGQAVPYNEQFF.

In this sample, this clone turned up once. The J gene is TRBJ2-3, the V gene TRBV29-1; 7 bases are shared with TRBD2. V shed 4 bases and J 6 bases; nucleotides not matched to a gene: 4. Germline V gene data show CDR1 as SQVTM and CDR2 as ANQGSEA. The CDR3 is made up of 12 amino acids. This CDR3 is CSVGGGGDTQYF. The CDR3 nucleotides are TGCAGCGTTGGGGGGGGTGGTGATACGCAGTATTTT.

This rearrangement joins TRBV29-1 to TRBJ1-2, with TRBD1 identical over 10 bases. The CDR3 is 16 residues long. Germline V gives CDR1 SQVTM, CDR2 ANQGSEA. V shed 2 bases and J 1 base; nucleotides not matched to a gene: 7. CDR3 DNA sequence: TGCAGCGTTGAACAGGGGACAGGGGTCCTTAACTATGGCTACACCTTC. Encoded protein: CSVEQGTGVLNYGYTF.

The chain is built from TRBV2 and TRBJ1-1; TRBD1 agrees at 10 bases. The CDR3 is 16 amino acids. The ends lost 6 bases at V and 1 base at J; junction bases unmatched: 8. Germline V lookup: CDR1 SNHLY, CDR2 FYNNEI. The CDR3 DNA sequence: TGTGCCAGCAGGGCGACAGGGGGCAGGGGGAACACTGAAGCTTTCTTT. It specifies CASRATGGRGNTEAFF.

This chain links TRBV6-1 with TRBJ1-1; weak D call: TRBD1 (6 bases). Germline V gene data show CDR1 as MNHNS and CDR2 as SASEGT. V lost 4 bases to trimming and J lost 6 bases, with 12 bases between them. The CDR3 runs to 13 residues. The CDR3 DNA is TGTGCCAGCAGTGTAATACAGGGCGCTGAAGCTTTCTTT. Translated, it gives CASSVIQGAEAFF.

This clone was seen once. The chain joins TRBV6-1 to TRBJ2-2, with 7 bases identical to TRBD2. From germline, CDR1 is MNHNS and CDR2 SASEGT. V trimming: 10 bases; J trimming: 5 bases; junction bases outside the gene matches: 10. The CDR3 loop spans 14 amino acids. CDR3 sequence (DNA): TGTGCCAACGGCGGGGGATTGGGAACCGGGGAGCTGTTTTTT. Amino acids: CANGGGLGTGELFF.

In its sample, this clone was seen a few times. The chain combines TRBV5-6 with TRBJ2-7; tentative D call: TRBD2 (7 bases). The germline V gene encodes CDR1 SGHDT and CDR2 YYEEEE. The CDR3 spans 16 residues. Trimming pared 3 bases from V and 0 bases from J, leaving 16 bases between. In DNA, the CDR3 is TGTGCCAGCAGCTGGGGGGGCGGGGTGAGCTCCTACGAGCAGTACTTC. As protein: CASSWGGGVSSYEQYF.